These 19 T cell receptor beta chains originate from one sample sequenced in a study of cytomegalovirus exposure and HLA in healthy donors (dated by TCRdb to 2016 to 2017). The library relied on the immunoSEQ multiplex PCR assay. The multiplex PCR relied on a mix of 60 forward primers for TCR Vbeta segments and 13 reverse primers for TCR Jbeta segments. TCRdb stores this immuneACCESS table with in-frame sequences only. Part of the clones is absent; in the studies checked, under half of the shortfall reflects unresolved V genes, and no reason is known for the rest. The sample has about 140,000 clones on record, around 75% of them singletons. The ten top clones hold less than 1.5% of the sample. The sample was PBMCs. The receptors stem from a female donor in good health and CMV-seronegative.

The chain has TRBV2 and TRBJ2-1, with a weak D call TRBD2 (5 bases). The CDR3 consists of 12 residues. V was pared by 6 bases and J by 10 bases, with 13 bases between. Germline V gene sequence: CDR1 SNHLY, CDR2 FYNNEI. The CDR3 here is CASRPRTQEQFF. Written as DNA, the CDR3 is TGTGCCAGCAGACCTCGGACTCAAGAGCAGTTCTTC.

The rearrangement links TRBV7-8 to TRBJ2-1; 9 bases are shared with TRBD2. The germline CDR1 and CDR2 sequences are SGHVS and FQNEAQ. The CDR3 loop spans 15 amino acids. V lost 3 bases, J lost 9 bases, and 9 bases stayed unmatched. CDR3: CASSFLLAGNSEQFF. CDR3 nucleotides: TGTGCCAGCAGCTTTCTTCTAGCGGGAAATTCTGAGCAGTTCTTC.

J is TRBJ1-1 and V is TRBV9; possibly TRBD1 for D (5 bases). The CDR3 is 13 residues long. The V and J ends lost 2 bases and 7 bases respectively, with 12 bases between them. The germline gives CDR1 SGDLS, CDR2 YYNGEE. The CDR3 sequence: CASSVTGESEAFF. In nucleotides, the CDR3 is TGTGCCAGCAGCGTCACGGGGGAGAGTGAAGCTTTCTTT.

This clone was observed a few times. The rearrangement joins TRBV11-2 to TRBJ1-1, with D perhaps TRBD1 (6 bases). CDR1 and CDR2 from the germline V gene are SGHAT and FQNNGV. V lost 5 bases to trimming and J lost 0 bases, with 16 bases between them. There are 16 residues in the CDR3. The CDR3 is CASSVGTLRVNTEAFF. CDR3 nucleotides: TGTGCCAGCAGCGTAGGGACACTCCGAGTGAACACTGAAGCTTTCTTT.

In its sample, this clone was seen once. The J gene is TRBJ2-7, the V gene TRBV28; D gene ambiguous. CDR3 length: 12 amino acids. Germline assignment: CDR1 MDHEN and CDR2 SYDVKM. Trimming shortened V by 7 bases and J by 4 bases, and 11 bases separated the two germline ends. The CDR3 DNA follows: TGTGCCAGCAACGTCCAGACTTACGAGCAGTACTTC. Amino acid sequence: CASNVQTYEQYF.

The chain has TRBV6-5 and TRBJ2-3; D unclear. The CDR3 is 13 amino acids. In germline, CDR1 is MNHEY, CDR2 SVGAGI. Trimming removed 1 base at V and 3 bases at J, with 5 bases between. The CDR3: CASSYFLTDTQYF. The DNA of the CDR3 is TGTGCCAGCAGTTACTTCCTTACAGATACGCAGTATTTT.

The J gene is TRBJ2-2, the V gene TRBV25-1, with 11 positions matching TRBD2. Germline CDR1 is MGHDK and CDR2 is SYGVNS. The CDR3 spans 18 residues. With 2 bases clipped from V and 3 bases from J, the junction kept 8 bases outside the gene matches. CDR3 residues: CASSEIAGGPGDTGELFF. CDR3 DNA: TGTGCCAGCAGTGAAATAGCGGGAGGGCCGGGGGACACCGGGGAGCTGTTTTTT. The variable domain in full, completed from reference TRBV25-1 and TRBJ2-2, reads EADIYQTPRYLVIGTGKKITLECSQTMGHDKMYWYQQDPGMELHLIHYSYGVNSTEKGDLSSESTVSRIRTEHFPLTLESARPSHTSQYLCASSEIAGGPGDTGELFFGEGSRLTVL.

This chain joins TRBV5-1 and TRBJ1-2, with D tentatively TRBD1 (5 bases). V was clipped by 8 bases and J by 5 bases, with 13 bases between them. Looked up from germline, CDR1 is SGHRS and CDR2 is YFSETQ. The CDR3 length is 12 residues. CDR3 DNA: TGCGCCAGTAAAGACAGTGCTTATGGCTACACCTTC. It codes for CASKDSAYGYTF.

The J gene is TRBJ1-2, the V gene TRBV19; the D gene is possibly TRBD1 (5 bases). V shed 1 base and J shed 4 bases, with 10 bases lying between them. CDR1 LNHDA and CDR2 SQIVND come from the germline V gene (reference sequence). The length of the CDR3 is 14 residues. CDR3 nucleotides: TGTGCCAGTAGTATAGCCAGGGTTGGCTATGGCTACACCTTC. This sequence encodes CASSIARVGYGYTF.

This rearrangement joins TRBV11-2 to TRBJ2-1; TRBD1 agrees at 9 bases. V dropped 3 bases and J dropped 0; count of bases not matched to a gene: 3. Germline V gene sequence: CDR1 SGHAT, CDR2 FQNNGV. The CDR3 has 16 residues. The CDR3 nucleotides read TGTGCCAGCAGCTTTCAGGGACAGGGCTCCTACAATGAGCAGTTCTTC. Protein: CASSFQGQGSYNEQFF.

V usage is TRBV5-8 and J usage is TRBJ2-1, with 8 bases identical to TRBD2. CDR1 and CDR2 (germline): SGHTS, YDEGEE. The CDR3 contains 18 residues. Losses at the gene ends were 1 base for V and 0 bases for J; bases not matched to a gene: 9. The DNA for the CDR3 is TGTGCCAGCAGCTTGAAGGCTAGCGGGTGGAGCTCCTACAATGAGCAGTTCTTC. Translating gives CASSLKASGWSSYNEQFF.

The V gene is TRBV27, the J gene TRBJ2-4; tentatively, D is TRBD1 (6 bases). The CDR3 totals 15 residues. The germline V gene has CDR1 MNHEY and CDR2 SMNVEV (reference sequence). V lost 3 bases and J lost 1, with 10 bases in between. The CDR3 loop reads CASSFITGAKNIQYF. CDR3 coding DNA: TGTGCCAGCAGTTTCATAACAGGGGCCAAAAACATTCAGTACTTC.

The chain uses TRBV27 and TRBJ2-2, with 11 bases lining up with TRBD2. From germline, CDR1 is MNHEY and CDR2 SMNVEV (reference sequence). The junction had 0 bases not matched to a gene; V was cut back by 4 bases and J by 5 bases. CDR3 length: 14 residues. The CDR3 DNA reads as TGTGCCAGCAGTTGGACTAGCGGGACCGGGGAGCTGTTTTTT. As protein: CASSWTSGTGELFF.

This chain connects TRBV7-9 to TRBJ1-5; D unresolved. Between the trimmed V and J ends, which lost 6 bases and 2 bases, there was a span of 11 bases. CDR1 and CDR2 from the germline V gene are SEHNR and FQNEAQ (reference sequence). The CDR3 is made up of 14 amino acids. The CDR3 DNA reads TGTGCCAGCAGTGGGGAGGATGGCAATCAGCCCCAGCATTTT. Translated, it gives CASSGEDGNQPQHF.

This chain links TRBV6-5 with TRBJ1-5, with D maybe TRBD1 (5 bases). The CDR3 runs 13 residues. Deletions cut 4 bases from V and 6 bases from J, with 10 bases between. The germline CDR1 and CDR2 sequences are MNHEY and SVGAGI. CDR3 DNA: TGTGCCAGCAGTTCCCAGGGCAGTCAGCCCCAGCATTTT. Protein sequence: CASSSQGSQPQHF.

V is TRBV25-1 and J is TRBJ1-4; 12 bases align to TRBD1. Unmatched junction bases numbered 9, after V lost 4 bases and J lost 6 bases. This CDR3 comprises 17 residues. The germline V gene has CDR1 MGHDK and CDR2 SYGVNS. CDR3 residues: CASSVRGTGGWYEKLFF. The DNA of the CDR3 is TGTGCCAGCAGTGTTAGAGGGACAGGGGGCTGGTATGAAAAACTGTTTTTT. The full variable domain, completed using reference TRBV25-1 and TRBJ1-4, is EADIYQTPRYLVIGTGKKITLECSQTMGHDKMYWYQQDPGMELHLIHYSYGVNSTEKGDLSSESTVSRIRTEHFPLTLESARPSHTSQYLCASSVRGTGGWYEKLFFGSGTQLSVL.

This clone has just one count. J is TRBJ2-3 and V is TRBV30, with D tentatively TRBD2 (6 bases). The CDR3 runs 12 residues. CDR1 is GTSNPN and CDR2 is SVGIG in the germline V gene (reference sequence). The V end lost 3 bases, the J end lost 8 bases, and 12 bases lay between the germline ends. In nucleotides, the CDR3 is TGTGCCTGGAGCCCGACTAGTCGTACGCAGTATTTT. This translates into CAWSPTSRTQYF.

V gene TRBV20-1 combines with J gene TRBJ2-7, with TRBD2 identical over 13 bases. The CDR3 has 11 residues. The V segment lost 7 bases and the J segment 8 bases; nucleotides outside the gene matches: 2. Germline assignment: CDR1 DFQATT and CDR2 SNEGSKA (reference sequence). CDR3 coding DNA: TGCAGTGAGGGACTAGCGGGAAAGCAGTACTTC. It specifies CSEGLAGKQYF.

The chain couples TRBV28 to TRBJ1-5; D is ambiguous. The CDR3 length is 12 residues. The V and J ends lost 2 bases and 6 bases respectively, with 5 bases between them. Germline CDR1 is MDHEN and CDR2 is SYDVKM. CDR3 region: CASSLGRQPQHF. For the CDR3, the DNA is TGTGCCAGCAGTTTAGGGCGTCAGCCCCAGCATTTT.